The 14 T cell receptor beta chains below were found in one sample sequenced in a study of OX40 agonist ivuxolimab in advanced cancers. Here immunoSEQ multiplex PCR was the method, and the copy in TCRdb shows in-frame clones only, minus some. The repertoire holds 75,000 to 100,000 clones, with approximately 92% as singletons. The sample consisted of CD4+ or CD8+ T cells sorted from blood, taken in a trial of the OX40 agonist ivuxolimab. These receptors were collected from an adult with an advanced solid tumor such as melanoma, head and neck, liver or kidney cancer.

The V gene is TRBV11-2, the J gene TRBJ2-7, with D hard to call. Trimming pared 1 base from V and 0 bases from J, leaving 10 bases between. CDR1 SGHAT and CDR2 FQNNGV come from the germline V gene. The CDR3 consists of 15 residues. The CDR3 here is CASSLGVTGSYEQYF. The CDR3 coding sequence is TGTGCCAGCAGCTTAGGGGTGACTGGCTCCTACGAGCAGTACTTC.

The CDR3 bases are TGTGCCAGTAGTATAGGGGGAAGGGGCTACACCTTC. It yields the protein CASSIGGRGYTF. V and J are TRBV19 and TRBJ1-2; no definite D call. The CDR3 runs 12 residues. CDR1 is LNHDA and CDR2 is SQIVND in the germline V gene (reference sequence). Trimming removed 1 base at V and 8 bases at J, with 8 bases between.

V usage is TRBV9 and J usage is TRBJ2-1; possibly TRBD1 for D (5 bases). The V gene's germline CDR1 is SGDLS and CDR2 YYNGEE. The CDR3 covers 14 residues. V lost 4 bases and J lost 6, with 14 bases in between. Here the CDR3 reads CASSPPQDGNEQFF. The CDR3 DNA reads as TGTGCCAGCAGCCCCCCACAGGACGGCAATGAGCAGTTCTTC. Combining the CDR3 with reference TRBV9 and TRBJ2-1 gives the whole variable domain DSGVTQTPKHLITATGQRVTLRCSPRSGDLSVYWYQQSLDQGLQFLIQYYNGEERAKGNILERFSAQQFPDLHSELNLSSLELGDSALYFCASSPPQDGNEQFFGPGTRLTVL.

Here the CDR3 reads CASSTGTGRSGNTIYF. CDR3 bases: TGTGCCAGCAGCACCGGGACAGGGCGCTCTGGAAACACCATATATTTT. This sequence joins TRBV11-2 and TRBJ1-3; 9 nucleotides line up with TRBD1. V was clipped by 5 bases and J by 0 bases; unmatched bases: 5. Germline CDR1 reads SGHAT; CDR2 reads FQNNGV. The CDR3 consists of 16 residues.

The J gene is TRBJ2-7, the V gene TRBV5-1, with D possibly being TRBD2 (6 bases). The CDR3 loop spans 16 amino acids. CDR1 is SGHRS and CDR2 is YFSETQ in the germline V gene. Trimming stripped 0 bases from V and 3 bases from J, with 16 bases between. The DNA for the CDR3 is TGCGCCAGCAGCTTGGAGGGAGCGGAGGGAAACTACGAGCAGTACTTC. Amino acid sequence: CASSLEGAEGNYEQYF. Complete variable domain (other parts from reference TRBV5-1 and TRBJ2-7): KAGVTQTPRYLIKTRGQQVTLSCSPISGHRSVSWYQQTPGQGLQFLFEYFSETQRNKGNFPGRFSGRQFSNSRSEMNVSTLELGDSALYLCASSLEGAEGNYEQYFGPGTRLTVT.

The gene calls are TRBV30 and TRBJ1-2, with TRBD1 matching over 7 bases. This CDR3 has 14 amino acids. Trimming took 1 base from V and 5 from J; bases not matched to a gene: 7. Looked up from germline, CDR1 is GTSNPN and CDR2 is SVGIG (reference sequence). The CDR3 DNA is TGTGCCTGGAGTGAGGGACAGACGGGGTATGGCTACACCTTC. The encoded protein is CAWSEGQTGYGYTF.

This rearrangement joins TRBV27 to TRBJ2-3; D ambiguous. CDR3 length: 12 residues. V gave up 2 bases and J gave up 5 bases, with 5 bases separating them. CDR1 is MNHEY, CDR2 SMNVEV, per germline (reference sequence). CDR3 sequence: CASSLIGDTQYF. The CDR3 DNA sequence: TGTGCCAGCAGTTTAATAGGAGATACGCAGTATTTT.

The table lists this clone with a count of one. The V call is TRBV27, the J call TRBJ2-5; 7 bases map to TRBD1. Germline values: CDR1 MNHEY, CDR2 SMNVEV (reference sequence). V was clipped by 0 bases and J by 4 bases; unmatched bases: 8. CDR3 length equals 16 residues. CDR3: CASSLSVEGARETQYF. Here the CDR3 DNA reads TGTGCCAGCAGTTTATCGGTTGAGGGGGCTCGAGAGACCCAGTACTTC.

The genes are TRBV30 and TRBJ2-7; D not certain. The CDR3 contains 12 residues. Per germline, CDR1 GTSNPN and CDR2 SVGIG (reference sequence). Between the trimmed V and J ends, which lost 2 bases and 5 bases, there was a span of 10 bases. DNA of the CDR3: TGTGCCTGGAGTCGGCAGGCCGACGAGCAGTACTTC. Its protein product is CAWSRQADEQYF.

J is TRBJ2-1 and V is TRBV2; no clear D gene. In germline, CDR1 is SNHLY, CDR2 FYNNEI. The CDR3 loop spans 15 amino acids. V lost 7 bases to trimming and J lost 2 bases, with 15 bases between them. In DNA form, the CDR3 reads TGTGCCAGCACCCTGGAGCCCAGTCCCTACAATGAGCAGTTCTTC. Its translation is CASTLEPSPYNEQFF. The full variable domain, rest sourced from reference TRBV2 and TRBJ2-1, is EPEVTQTPSHQVTQMGQEVILRCVPISNHLYFYWYRQILGQKVEFLVSFYNNEISEKSEIFDDQFSVERPDGSNFTLKIRSTKLEDSAMYFCASTLEPSPYNEQFFGPGTRLTVL.

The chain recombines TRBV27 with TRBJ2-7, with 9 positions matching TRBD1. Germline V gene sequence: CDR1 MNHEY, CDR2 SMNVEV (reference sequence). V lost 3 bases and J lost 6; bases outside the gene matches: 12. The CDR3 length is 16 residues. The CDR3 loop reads CASSFPGTGPGSEQYF. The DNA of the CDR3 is TGTGCCAGCAGTTTCCCCGGGACAGGGCCCGGCAGCGAGCAGTACTTC.

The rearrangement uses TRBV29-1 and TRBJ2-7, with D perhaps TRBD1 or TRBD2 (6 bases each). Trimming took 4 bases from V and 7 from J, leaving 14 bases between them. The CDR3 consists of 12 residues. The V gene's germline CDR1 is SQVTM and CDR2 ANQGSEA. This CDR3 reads CSVVLGAGEQYF. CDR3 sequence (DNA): TGCAGCGTTGTTCTGGGGGCGGGAGAGCAGTACTTC.

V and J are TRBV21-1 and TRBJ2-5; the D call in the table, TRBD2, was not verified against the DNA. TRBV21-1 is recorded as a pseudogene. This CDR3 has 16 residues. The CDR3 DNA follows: TGTGCCAGCAGCAAAAATAGGGCTAGCGGGGTGTGGGCCCAGTACTTC. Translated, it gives CASSKNRASGVWAQYF.

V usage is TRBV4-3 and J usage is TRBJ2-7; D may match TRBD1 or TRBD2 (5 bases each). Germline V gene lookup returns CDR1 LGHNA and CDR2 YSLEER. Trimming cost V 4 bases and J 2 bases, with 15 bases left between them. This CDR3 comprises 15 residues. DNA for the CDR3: TGCGCCAGCAGCCCCGGGACGCTCGCCCCCTACGAGCAGTACTTC. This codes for CASSPGTLAPYEQYF.